The sequence of this T cell receptor beta chain was determined in a study of T cell repertoires in cytomegalovirus infection. Across the study: Newly reported HLA-C-restricted and thoroughly characterized HLA-B-restricted CMV epitopes were employed. Matching HLA type and CMV infection were both indicated by public TCR beta signatures.

Germline V lookup: CDR1 SGHVS, CDR2 FQNEAQ. Trimming stripped 5 bases from V and 3 bases from J, with 17 bases between. The CDR3 is made up of 16 amino acids. Each CDR3 protein is one row after TCRdb ran MiXCR on the reads. The sample consists of about 60,000 distinct CDR3 sequences, around 20% of them appearing once. Study-level results: Pooled public TCR beta family frequency picked out CMV carriers with the relevant HLA. What dominated the ex vivo response were HLA-C-restricted CMV-specific TCR beta clonotypes.

A few counts support this clonotype. Its target is unknown. The J gene is TRBJ2-1, the V gene TRBV7-8; the D gene is possibly TRBD2 (6 bases). Specimen: CD8+ T cells from cultured PBMCs, collected from culture after CMV antigen stimulation. The TCR comes from a human donor in good health (CMV status not recorded). Some clones in this sample may be carry-over from other donors' samples. CDR3 in DNA: TGTGCCAGCAGCCCAGCCCCAGGGACTTTCTACAATGAGCAGTTCTTC. It yields the protein CASSPAPGTFYNEQFF.